The 5 T cell receptor beta chains below were found in one sample sequenced in a study of T cells in Graves' hyperthyroidism and ophthalmopathy. What was amplified from RNA transcripts were TCR beta CDR3 regions. The study used the HTBI primer set for a first-round RT-PCR of the TCR CDR3. TCRdb reanalysed the multiplex PCR reads using MiXCR and keeps one entry per CDR3 protein. The sample holds fewer than 350,000 distinct CDR3 sequences, around 15% seen once. Input material: blood. Source of these receptors: a woman aged 45 to 65 with Graves' hyperthyroidism that later progressed to Graves' ophthalmopathy.

The rearrangement uses TRBV5-1 and TRBJ2-7, with 9 bases aligning to TRBD1. The CDR3 is made up of 15 amino acids. V shed 4 bases and J 0 bases; nucleotides not matched to a gene: 5. Per germline, CDR1 SGHRS and CDR2 YFSETQ. CDR3 region: CASSPGQGNSYEQYF. CDR3 DNA sequence: TGCGCCAGCAGCCCGGGACAGGGAAACTCCTACGAGCAGTACTTC.

This clonotype was observed at least ten times. This chain links TRBV5-1 with TRBJ2-1, with D maybe TRBD2 (5 bases). Germline V lookup: CDR1 SGHRS, CDR2 YFSETQ. The CDR3 length is 15 residues. V was cut by 3 bases and J by 7 bases, with 17 bases left in between. This CDR3 reads CASSSGVSYGNEQFF. The CDR3 coding sequence is TGCGCCAGCAGCTCCGGGGTCTCCTATGGGAATGAGCAGTTCTTC.

On this clonotype itself: The final CDR3 position lacks the conserved phenylalanine or tryptophan, pointing to a likely read error. The V and J genes are TRBV6-1 and TRBJ2-1; maybe TRBD2 (5 bases). This CDR3 region has 14 residues. Germline V gives CDR1 MNHNS, CDR2 SASEGT. The V gene lost 8 bases and the J gene lost 4 bases, with 15 bases spanning the gap. The CDR3 is CASDNGGLYNEQFL. CDR3 bases: TGTGCCAGCGATAACGGTGGACTTTACAATGAGCAGTTCCTC.

The chain couples TRBV14 to TRBJ2-7; D perhaps matches TRBD2 (6 bases). The germline gives CDR1 SGHDN, CDR2 FVKESK. There are 16 residues in the CDR3. V gave up 2 bases and J gave up 4 bases, with 18 bases separating them. The CDR3 nucleotides read TGTGCCAGCAGCCAACGGGCGGGAAAGGGGCGATACGAGCAGTACTTC. Residues: CASSQRAGKGRYEQYF.

This clonotype was recorded at least ten times. This rearrangement joins TRBV2 to TRBJ2-5; D is perhaps TRBD1 or TRBD2 (6 bases each). V lost 5 bases and J lost 2, with 15 bases in between. Germline CDR1 and CDR2: SNHLY and FYNNEI. The CDR3 totals 15 residues. CDR3 protein: CASSTSRGTQETQYF. CDR3 DNA: TGTGCCAGCAGTACTTCCCGCGGGACACAAGAGACCCAGTACTTC.